The 9 T cell receptor beta chains below were found in one sample sequenced in a study of siplizumab effects on memory and regulatory T cells. Sequencing used immunoSEQ multiplex PCR; TCRdb keeps in-frame clones, though not all of them. Counted here are 120,000 or so clones, around 90% occurring once; the ten biggest clones make up 1.3%. The sample consisted of CD4+ T cells sorted from blood. The receptors were sampled from a human donor in good health.

The J gene is TRBJ1-2, the V gene TRBV2; 8 bases match TRBD1. V was clipped by 1 base and J by 0 bases; unmatched bases: 4. CDR3 size: 16 residues. The germline V gene has CDR1 SNHLY and CDR2 FYNNEI. CDR3 sequence reads: CASSEGRGLANYGYTF. As DNA, the CDR3 is TGTGCCAGCAGTGAAGGCAGGGGGCTCGCTAACTATGGCTACACCTTC.

The rearrangement joins TRBV7-9 to TRBJ1-2; 9 bases are a match to TRBD1. The CDR3 is made up of 15 amino acids. CDR1 is SEHNR, CDR2 FQNEAQ, per germline (reference sequence). The ends lost 4 bases at V and 8 bases at J; junction bases unmatched: 11. CDR3 loop: CASSSLRTGAGGYTF. CDR3 bases: TGTGCCAGCAGCTCCCTAAGGACAGGGGCGGGCGGCTACACCTTC.

This clone was seen a handful of times. V and J are TRBV18 and TRBJ1-1; D is undetermined. Trimming shortened V by 4 bases and J by 1 base, and 7 bases separated the two germline ends. Germline V gene data show CDR1 as KGHSH and CDR2 as LQKENI. The CDR3 spans 13 residues. CDR3: CASSQAKNTEAFF. CDR3 DNA sequence: TGTGCCAGCTCACAGGCCAAGAACACTGAAGCTTTCTTT.

This chain joins TRBV23-1 and TRBJ1-3, with 10 nucleotides matching TRBD1. TRBV23-1 is an open reading frame whose function is uncertain. With V trimmed by 11 bases and J by 0 bases, 13 bases remained unmatched. The CDR3 contains 17 residues. In nucleotides, the CDR3 is TGCGCCCGACGGACAGGGGGTAGCGCGAGCTCTGGAAACACCATATATTTT. This encodes CARRTGGSASSGNTIYF.

The chain carries TRBV9 and TRBJ2-3, with unresolved D. The V gene's germline CDR1 is SGDLS and CDR2 YYNGEE. This CDR3 has 16 amino acids. Between the trimmed V and J ends, which lost 0 bases and 2 bases, there was a span of 13 bases. The CDR3 DNA follows: TGTGCCAGCAGCGTAGAATCGACCCGGATCACAGATACGCAGTATTTT. It specifies CASSVESTRITDTQYF.

The genes are TRBV7-2 and TRBJ2-7; 7 bases map to TRBD1. The V gene's germline CDR1 is SGHTA and CDR2 FQGNSA. CDR3 length equals 14 residues. The V and J ends lost 1 base and 3 bases, in that order; junction bases with no gene match: 3. The CDR3 bases are TGTGCCAGCAGCTTAGTGAACAGGGGCTACGAGCAGTACTTC. It yields the protein CASSLVNRGYEQYF.

This chain uses TRBV18 with TRBJ1-2; 7 nucleotides align to TRBD1. The germline CDR1 and CDR2 sequences are KGHSH and LQKENI. V shed 2 bases, J shed 8 bases, and the junction held 11 bases outside the gene matches. This CDR3 has 15 amino acids. The CDR3 loop reads CASSPDREKGDGYTF. The CDR3 bases are TGTGCCAGCTCACCAGACAGGGAAAAGGGGGACGGCTACACCTTC.

CDR3: CASSRFTSTGELFF. The CDR3 region has the DNA TGTGCCAGCTCCCGATTTACTAGCACCGGGGAGCTGTTTTTT. The rearrangement joins TRBV6-5 to TRBJ2-2; D may be TRBD2 (5 bases). The CDR3 totals 14 residues. Trimming removed 8 bases from V and 4 bases from J, with 14 bases in between. CDR1 and CDR2 (germline): MNHEY, SVGAGI.

The J gene is TRBJ2-2, the V gene TRBV6-5; perhaps TRBD2 as D (6 bases). The V gene's germline CDR1 is MNHEY and CDR2 SVGAGI. CDR3 size: 15 residues. The germline V and J ends were trimmed by 4 bases and 3 bases, with 12 bases remaining between them. CDR3 amino acids: CASSSLAWYTGELFF. For the CDR3, the DNA is TGTGCCAGCAGTTCCCTAGCGTGGTACACCGGGGAGCTGTTTTTT.